The 7 T cell receptor beta chains reported below all come from one sample, sequenced in a study of blood T cells in healthy people across ages. Alongside a J-beta primer mix, a sample-barcoded 5' primer served in a second PCR lasting roughly 7 to 11 cycles. TCRdb recomputed calls from the 5' RACE reads with MiXCR, one row per CDR3 protein. The table includes more than 900,000 distinct CDR3 sequences, about 27% detected once. The same data also contributed to another study, on T cells of mothers and their children.

Sequencing was performed on blood. These receptors were collected from a woman in her thirties or forties in good health.

This clonotype was counted a few times. The chain links TRBV6-2 or TRBV6-3 to TRBJ2-5, with 7 nucleotides matching TRBD2. The germline CDR1 and CDR2 sequences are MNHEY and SVGEGT. This CDR3 comprises 13 residues. V shed 5 bases, J shed 1 base, and the junction held 1 base outside the gene matches. CDR3 in amino acids: CASSGLGQETQYF. CDR3 nucleotide sequence: TGTGCCAGCAGTGGACTAGGCCAAGAGACCCAGTACTTC.

A note on this clonotype: Given the absence of the conserved phenylalanine or tryptophan at the CDR3 end, a read error is likely. It is unclear where the CDR3 begins or ends on the DNA, so no DNA is shown, and the CDR3 is as TCRdb lists it. The V and J genes are TRBV21-1 and TRBJ2-7; the table gives TRBD1 as D, unverified against the DNA. TRBV21-1 is labeled a pseudogene. The CDR3 spans 17 residues, counting both ends. CDR3 residues: CASSKGGRDREGNEQYL.

This clonotype occurred many times. The chain has TRBV6-5 and TRBJ2-1, with D tentatively TRBD2 (5 bases). The V gene's germline CDR1 is MNHEY and CDR2 SVGAGI. Trimming cost V 0 bases and J 6 bases, with 9 bases left between them. The CDR3 loop spans 14 amino acids. The CDR3 loop is CASSYSAGLNEQFF. The CDR3 bases are TGTGCCAGCAGTTACTCGGCGGGCCTCAATGAGCAGTTCTTC.

The chain joins TRBV9 to TRBJ1-1; 10 positions agree with TRBD1. The CDR3 sequence is 13 residues long. Germline V gives CDR1 SGDLS, CDR2 YYNGEE. Trimming cost V 3 bases and J 11 bases; bases outside gene matches: 7. The DNA of the CDR3 is TGTGCCAGCAGCGGACAGGGGGCGAAGTTGGCTTTCTTT. It is translated as CASSGQGAKLAFF.

This clonotype was counted ten times or more. This chain links TRBV9 with TRBJ2-5, with 7 bases fitting TRBD2. The ends lost 6 bases at V and 1 base at J; junction bases unmatched: 9. The CDR3 loop spans 15 amino acids. Germline CDR1 and CDR2: SGDLS and YYNGEE. The CDR3 here is CASNAWGGSQETQYF. CDR3 coding DNA: TGTGCCAGCAACGCTTGGGGGGGGTCCCAAGAGACCCAGTACTTC.

The V call is TRBV3-1, the J call TRBJ1-1; D call uncertain. The CDR3 sequence is 14 residues long. Trimming shortened V by 0 bases and J by 11 bases, and 16 bases separated the two germline ends. Germline V gives CDR1 LGHDT, CDR2 YNNKEL (reference sequence). The CDR3 DNA follows: TGTGCCAGCAGCCAAGATTCTGACCGAGCAAGGGCTTTCTTT. Translated, it gives CASSQDSDRARAFF.

The table lists this clonotype with a count of one. One end of the junction is discordant with germline, which a read error may explain. The rearrangement joins TRBV28 to TRBJ2-1, with 9 bases identical to TRBD2. The germline V gene encodes CDR1 MDHEN and CDR2 SYDVKM. The CDR3 has 14 residues. In nucleotides, the CDR3 is TGTGTCAGCACCGCGGGGGGGCTATCCCGCGAGCAGTTCTTC. The encoded protein is CVSTAGGLSREQFF.